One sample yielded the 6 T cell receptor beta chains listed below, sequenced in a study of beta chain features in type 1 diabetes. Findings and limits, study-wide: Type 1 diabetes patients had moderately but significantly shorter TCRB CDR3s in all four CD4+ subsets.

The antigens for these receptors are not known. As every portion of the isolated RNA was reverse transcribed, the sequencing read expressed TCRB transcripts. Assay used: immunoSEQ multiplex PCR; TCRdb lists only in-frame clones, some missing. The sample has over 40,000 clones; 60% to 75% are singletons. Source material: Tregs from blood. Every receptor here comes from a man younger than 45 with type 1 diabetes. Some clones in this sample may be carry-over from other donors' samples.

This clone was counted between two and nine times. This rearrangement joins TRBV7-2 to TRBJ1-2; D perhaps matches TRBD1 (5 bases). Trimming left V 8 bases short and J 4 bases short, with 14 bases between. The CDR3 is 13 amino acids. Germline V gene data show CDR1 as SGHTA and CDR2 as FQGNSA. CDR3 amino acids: CASFTRVGYGYTF. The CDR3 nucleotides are TGTGCCAGCTTCACCAGGGTTGGCTATGGCTACACCTTC.

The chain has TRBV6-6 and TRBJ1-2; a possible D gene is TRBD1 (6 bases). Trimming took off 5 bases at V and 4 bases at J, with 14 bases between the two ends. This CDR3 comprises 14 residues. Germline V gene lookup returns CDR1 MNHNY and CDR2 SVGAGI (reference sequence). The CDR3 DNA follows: TGTGCCAGCAGTCGTACAGGGCGTGGCTATGGCTACACCTTC. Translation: CASSRTGRGYGYTF.

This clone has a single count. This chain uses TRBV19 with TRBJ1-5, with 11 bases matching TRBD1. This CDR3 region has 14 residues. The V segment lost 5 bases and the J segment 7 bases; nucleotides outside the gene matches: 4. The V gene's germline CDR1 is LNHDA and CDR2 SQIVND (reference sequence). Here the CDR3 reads CASSSGTGGQPQHF. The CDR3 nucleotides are TGTGCCAGTAGTTCCGGGACAGGGGGGCAGCCCCAGCATTTT. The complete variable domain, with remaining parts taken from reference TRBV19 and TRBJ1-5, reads DGGITQSPKYLFRKEGQNVTLSCEQNLNHDAMYWYRQDPGQGLRLIYYSQIVNDFQKGDIAEGYSVSREKKESFPLTVTSAQKNPTAFYLCASSSGTGGQPQHFGDGTRLSIL.

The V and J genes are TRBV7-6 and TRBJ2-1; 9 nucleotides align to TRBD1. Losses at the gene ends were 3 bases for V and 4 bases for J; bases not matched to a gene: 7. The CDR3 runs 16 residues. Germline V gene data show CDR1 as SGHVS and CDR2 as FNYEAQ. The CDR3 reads CASSFSGTGLYNEQFF. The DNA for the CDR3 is TGTGCCAGCAGCTTCTCCGGGACAGGGTTATACAATGAGCAGTTCTTC.

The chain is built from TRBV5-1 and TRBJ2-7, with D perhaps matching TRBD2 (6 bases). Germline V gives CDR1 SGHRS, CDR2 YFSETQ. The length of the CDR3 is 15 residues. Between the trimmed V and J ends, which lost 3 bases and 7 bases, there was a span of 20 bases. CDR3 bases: TGCGCCAGCAGCTACGGGACTGACAGCTTAGAGGAGCAGTACTTC. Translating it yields CASSYGTDSLEEQYF.

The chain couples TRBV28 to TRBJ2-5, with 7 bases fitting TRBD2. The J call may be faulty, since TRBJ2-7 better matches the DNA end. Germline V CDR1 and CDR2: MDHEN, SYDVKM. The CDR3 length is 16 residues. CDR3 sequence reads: CASSPGGRPGGYEQYF. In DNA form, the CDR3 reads TGTGCCAGCAGTCCCGGGGGGAGACCCGGTGGCTACGAGCAGTACTTC.